A single sample gave rise to the 21 T cell receptor beta chains below, sequenced in a study of T cell responses to AZD1222 COVID-19 vaccine. TCRdb's copy holds only in-frame clones and misses some; the assay was immunoSEQ multiplex PCR. The profile shows about 40,000 clones, about 88% of them singletons. Here the sequenced sample was peripheral blood, taken 28 days after the second dose of the MenACWY control vaccine. Receptor source: an adult who received the MenACWY meningococcal vaccine as a control.

This chain joins TRBV19 and TRBJ1-2; D is ambiguous. V shed 1 base and J shed 8 bases, with 20 bases lying between them. The CDR3 consists of 16 residues. Germline V lookup: CDR1 LNHDA, CDR2 SQIVND (reference sequence). CDR3 region: CASSIAPRSAGDGYTF. The DNA for the CDR3 is TGTGCCAGTAGTATAGCTCCTCGGTCCGCAGGAGACGGCTACACCTTC.

The genes are TRBV30 and TRBJ1-5; 7 bases fit TRBD1. Per the germline V gene, CDR1 is GTSNPN and CDR2 is SVGIG (reference sequence). The CDR3 has 14 amino acids. Unmatched junction bases numbered 7, after V lost 1 base and J lost 7 bases. Here the CDR3 reads CAWSARQGGQPQHF. CDR3 DNA sequence: TGTGCCTGGAGTGCCAGACAGGGTGGGCAGCCCCAGCATTTT.

The chain joins TRBV28 to TRBJ1-2; perhaps TRBD1 as D (6 bases). Germline V gene sequence: CDR1 MDHEN, CDR2 SYDVKM. The CDR3 contains 14 residues. Trimming pared 3 bases from V and 1 base from J, leaving 9 bases between. CDR3 region: CASSFGQINYGYTF. The CDR3 DNA follows: TGTGCCAGCAGTTTTGGACAGATTAACTATGGCTACACCTTC.

This clone appeared a single time. V usage is TRBV18 and J usage is TRBJ2-1; weak D call: TRBD2 (7 bases). This CDR3 has 17 residues. Trimming cost V 6 bases and J 0 bases, with 18 bases left between them. The V gene's germline CDR1 is KGHSH and CDR2 LQKENI. CDR3 loop: CASSLRTGGSSYNEQFF. CDR3 nucleotides: TGTGCCAGCTCTCTCCGTACGGGGGGCAGCTCCTACAATGAGCAGTTCTTC.

This chain links TRBV6-1 with TRBJ1-5; 7 positions agree with TRBD1. This CDR3 contains 16 residues. The ends lost 4 bases at V and 0 bases at J; junction bases unmatched: 6. Germline loops: CDR1 MNHNS, CDR2 SASEGT. The CDR3 is CASSAVTGYSNQPQHF. CDR3 sequence (DNA): TGTGCCAGCAGTGCTGTGACAGGGTATAGCAATCAGCCCCAGCATTTT.

This clone was seen only once. The chain joins TRBV14 to TRBJ2-2, with TRBD2 matching over 7 bases. Trimming cost V 4 bases and J 5 bases; bases outside gene matches: 7. CDR3 size: 15 residues. Germline CDR1 is SGHDN and CDR2 is FVKESK. The CDR3 loop is CASSRSWEGTGELFF. CDR3 in DNA: TGTGCCAGCAGCCGATCGTGGGAGGGTACCGGGGAGCTGTTTTTT.

This clone has only a few counts. A junction boundary mismatches the germline segment, possibly from a read error. The chain combines TRBV6-5 with TRBJ1-1, with D perhaps matching TRBD1 (5 bases). The germline CDR1 and CDR2 sequences are MNHEY and SVGAGI. The CDR3 length is 14 residues. CDR3 loop: CASSYATADTKAFF. In DNA, the CDR3 is TGTGCCAGCAGTTACGCTACTGCGGACACTAAAGCTTTCTTT.

The rearrangement uses TRBV7-9 and TRBJ1-2, with 8 bases matching TRBD1. CDR3 size: 16 residues. Germline assignment: CDR1 SEHNR and CDR2 FQNEAQ (reference sequence). Unmatched junction bases numbered 8, after V lost 4 bases and J lost 1 base. CDR3 region: CASSSFQGAGNYGYTF. The CDR3 DNA follows: TGTGCCAGCAGCTCATTTCAGGGGGCTGGTAACTATGGCTACACCTTC.

The genes are TRBV10-3 and TRBJ1-2; 7 positions agree with TRBD1. Germline values: CDR1 ENHRY, CDR2 SYGVKD. Trimming at V came to 6 bases and at J to 2 bases, leaving 3 bases not matched to a gene. CDR3 length: 13 amino acids. CDR3: CAIRGTDNYGYTF. For the CDR3, the DNA is TGTGCCATCAGGGGGACAGACAACTATGGCTACACCTTC.

The CDR3, as DNA: TGCGCCAGCAGCTTGGGCAGGGAAGGAAACACCATATATTTT. This encodes CASSLGREGNTIYF. The chain recombines TRBV5-1 with TRBJ1-3; D may be TRBD1 (5 bases). The germline V and J ends were trimmed by 0 bases and 4 bases, with 8 bases remaining between them. The CDR3 is 14 amino acids. Germline V gives CDR1 SGHRS, CDR2 YFSETQ.

The chain recombines TRBV7-9 with TRBJ2-7; 11 bases map to TRBD2. Trimming took 3 bases from V and 6 from J; bases not matched to a gene: 7. Germline CDR1 is SEHNR and CDR2 is FQNEAQ (reference sequence). This CDR3 has 15 residues. The CDR3 loop is CASSFSTSGSREQYF. The CDR3, as DNA: TGTGCCAGCAGCTTCTCCACTAGCGGGAGTCGCGAGCAGTACTTC.

A note on this clone: Sequence at one end of the junction differs from germline and may be a read error. This sequence joins TRBV5-4 and TRBJ2-7, with TRBD1 identical over 10 bases. Germline V gene data show CDR1 as SGHNT and CDR2 as YYREEE (reference sequence). This CDR3 has 14 residues. The DNA of the CDR3 is TGTGCCAGCAGCTTGGCCCCCGGGACAGGGGTTCCGGACTTC. Residues: CASSLAPGTGVPDF.

V and J are TRBV6-4 and TRBJ2-7, with 7 nucleotides matching TRBD1. J gave up 4 bases and V 1 base, and 7 bases lay outside the gene matches. Germline V gene data show CDR1 as MRHNA and CDR2 as SNTAGT. The CDR3 consists of 15 residues. CDR3: CASSDYPGQLYEQYF. The CDR3 nucleotides are TGTGCCAGCAGTGACTACCCGGGACAGCTATACGAGCAGTACTTC.

A single count supports this clone. This rearrangement joins TRBV2 to TRBJ2-7; 8 positions agree with TRBD2. The CDR3 totals 14 residues. CDR1 and CDR2 (germline): SNHLY, FYNNEI. V trimming: 6 bases; J trimming: 2 bases; junction bases outside the gene matches: 6. CDR3 protein: CASRSGGGTYEQYF. The CDR3 region has the DNA TGTGCCAGCAGAAGCGGGGGCGGCACCTACGAGCAGTACTTC.

This chain links TRBV11-2 with TRBJ2-3; no clear D gene. The germline CDR1 and CDR2 sequences are SGHAT and FQNNGV. The CDR3 sequence is 14 residues long. Deletions cut 10 bases from V and 4 bases from J, with 18 bases between. The CDR3 DNA sequence: TGTGCCACCAAAGACTTTTTGTTGGCAGATACGCAGTATTTT. Encoded protein: CATKDFLLADTQYF. Full variable domain (missing parts from reference TRBV11-2 and TRBJ2-3): EAGVAQSPRYKIIEKRQSVAFWCNPISGHATLYWYQQILGQGPKLLIQFQNNGVVDDSQLPKDRFSAERLKGVDSTLKIQPAKLEDSAVYLCATKDFLLADTQYFGPGTRLTVL.

V usage is TRBV14 and J usage is TRBJ2-5; D gene ambiguous. Looked up from germline, CDR1 is SGHDN and CDR2 is FVKESK. The CDR3 runs 12 residues. V shed 1 base and J shed 7 bases, with 7 bases lying between them. The CDR3 protein is CASSQVSGTQYF. The CDR3 bases are TGTGCCAGCAGCCAAGTTTCCGGGACCCAGTACTTC.

The chain combines TRBV18 with TRBJ2-7; TRBD1 matches 11 bases. This CDR3 contains 14 residues. Germline V gene sequence: CDR1 KGHSH, CDR2 LQKENI. The trim removed 4 bases at V and 5 bases at J, leaving 4 bases unmatched. The CDR3 DNA reads as TGTGCCAGCTCACAAGGACAGGGGGCCCACGAGCAGTACTTC. Translated: CASSQGQGAHEQYF.

The rearrangement links TRBV5-6 to TRBJ2-5; TRBD2 aligns across 7 bases. The CDR3 length is 14 residues. Germline CDR1 is SGHDT and CDR2 is YYEEEE. With V trimmed by 4 bases and J by 1 base, 4 bases remained unmatched. Here the CDR3 DNA reads TGTGCCAGCAGCGGGGGACTACCCCAAGAGACCCAGTACTTC. Its translation is CASSGGLPQETQYF.

V usage is TRBV9 and J usage is TRBJ1-3; 7 bases map to TRBD1. The V gene's germline CDR1 is SGDLS and CDR2 YYNGEE. The CDR3 covers 15 residues. Unmatched junction bases numbered 8, after V lost 4 bases and J lost 4 bases. The CDR3 DNA sequence: TGTGCCAGCAGCCAACGACAGGGCTGGGGAAACACCATATATTTT. It yields the protein CASSQRQGWGNTIYF.

As to this clone: One end of the junction varies from germline; a read error may be responsible. The gene calls are TRBV19 and TRBJ2-1; D is unclear. The length of the CDR3 is 15 residues. The germline V gene encodes CDR1 LNHDA and CDR2 SQIVND (reference sequence). The CDR3 sequence is CASSLEPYRFNEQFF. The CDR3 nucleotides read TGTGCCAGTAGTTTAGAACCCTATCGATTCAATGAGCAGTTCTTC.

This chain uses TRBV5-1 with TRBJ2-5; the D call may be TRBD1 or TRBD2 (6 bases each). Trimming pared 7 bases from V and 5 bases from J, leaving 15 bases between. This CDR3 region has 13 residues. Germline assignment: CDR1 SGHRS and CDR2 YFSETQ. CDR3 amino acids: CASDPGAGETQYF. The CDR3 coding sequence is TGCGCCAGCGATCCGGGGGCGGGGGAGACCCAGTACTTC.